These 12 T cell receptor beta chains came from one sample sequenced in a study of CD8 T cells in Susac syndrome. cDNA came from about 0.5 to 1 ug RNA primed by random hexamers. Via MiXCR, TCRdb re-called the immunoSEQ multiplex PCR reads, giving one row per CDR3 protein. The sample contains 400,000 or so distinct CDR3 sequences, about 85% of which appear only once. The sequencing sample was made of CD8+ T cells from PBMCs. All receptors derive from a human donor with multiple sclerosis.

The rearrangement uses TRBV30 and TRBJ1-1; unclear D gene. The CDR3 consists of 12 residues. Trimming stripped 3 bases from V and 5 bases from J, with 10 bases between. Per the germline V gene, CDR1 is GTSNPN and CDR2 is SVGIG (reference sequence). The CDR3 here is CAWSLAYTEAFF. The DNA for the CDR3 is TGTGCCTGGAGCCTAGCTTATACTGAAGCTTTCTTT.

This chain links TRBV6-5 with TRBJ1-4; 7 bases are a match to TRBD1. V lost 8 bases to trimming and J lost 6 bases; unmatched junction nucleotides: 12. The germline V gene has CDR1 MNHEY and CDR2 SVGAGI. This CDR3 contains 15 residues. The CDR3 region has the DNA TGTGCCAGCCATGCTTCCAGGGGGAGTCATGAAAAACTGTTTTTT. Translation: CASHASRGSHEKLFF.

In DNA form, the CDR3 reads TGCGCCAGCAGCCAAGAGTTGGGACGTATCAATCAGCCCCAGCATTTT. Protein: CASSQELGRINQPQHF. This chain connects TRBV4-1 to TRBJ1-5; D might be TRBD1 (5 bases). Germline values: CDR1 MGHRA, CDR2 YSYEKL. The CDR3 runs 16 residues. Deletions cut 0 bases from V and 3 bases from J, with 12 bases between.

The sample holds a few counts of this clonotype. An end of the junction differs from the germline gene, which may be a read error. The rearrangement uses TRBV7-2 and TRBJ2-7; tentative D call: TRBD1 (6 bases). CDR1 SGHTA and CDR2 FQGNSA come from the germline V gene. The CDR3 sequence is 11 residues long. The CDR3 here is CASSYGTTYTF. The CDR3 DNA follows: TGTGCCAGCAGCTATGGGACAACCTACACTTTC. Combining the CDR3 with reference TRBV7-2 and TRBJ2-7 gives the whole variable domain GAGVSQSPSNKVTEKGKDVELRCDPISGHTALYWYRQSLGQGLEFLIYFQGNSAPDKSGLPSDRFSAERTGGSVSTLTIQRTQQEDSAVYLCASSYGTTYTFGPGTRLTVT.

The J gene is TRBJ1-2, the V gene TRBV27; D not resolved. V lost 7 bases to trimming and J lost 5 bases, with 11 bases between them. This CDR3 has 12 amino acids. Germline V gene sequence: CDR1 MNHEY, CDR2 SMNVEV (reference sequence). The CDR3, as DNA: TGTGCCAGCACCACCCAAGGGTATGGCTACACCTTC. It is translated as CASTTQGYGYTF.

The rearrangement uses TRBV25-1 and TRBJ2-5; D possibly matches TRBD1 or TRBD2 (5 bases each). CDR3 length: 17 residues. Germline V gives CDR1 MGHDK, CDR2 SYGVNS. The V end was cut by 1 base, the J end by 5 bases, with 20 bases between. The CDR3 coding sequence is TGTGCCAGCAGTGAATCCCCCTTGAGGATGGGGGACGAGACCCAGTACTTC. This translates into CASSESPLRMGDETQYF.

The CDR3 loop reads CASSYETSGSGTGELFF. As DNA, the CDR3 is TGTGCCAGCAGTTACGAGACTAGCGGGAGTGGCACCGGGGAGCTGTTTTTT. The V call is TRBV6-5, the J call TRBJ2-2; 12 bases agree with TRBD2. The V segment lost 2 bases and the J segment 4 bases; nucleotides outside the gene matches: 5. CDR3 length equals 17 residues. In germline, CDR1 is MNHEY, CDR2 SVGAGI.

This clonotype was detected once. V usage is TRBV11-2 and J usage is TRBJ2-7; TRBD1 agrees at 8 bases. Germline trimming cut 5 bases from V and 7 bases from J; bases unmatched to any gene: 13. CDR3 length equals 15 residues. Germline assignment: CDR1 SGHAT and CDR2 FQNNGV. This CDR3 reads CASSPGTGALKEQYF. Written as DNA, the CDR3 is TGTGCCAGCAGCCCGGGGACAGGCGCCCTTAAAGAGCAGTACTTC.

This sequence joins TRBV6-5 and TRBJ2-7; D may match TRBD1 or TRBD2 (5 bases each). The CDR3 extends over 16 amino acids. V shed 2 bases and J shed 4 bases, with 18 bases lying between them. Germline V gives CDR1 MNHEY, CDR2 SVGAGI. CDR3 in DNA: TGTGCCAGCAGTTACGGGCCCGGGACGACGGGGTACGAGCAGTACTTC. Translating gives CASSYGPGTTGYEQYF.

This sequence joins TRBV14 and TRBJ2-2, with 7 bases aligning to TRBD1. CDR3 length: 15 amino acids. V was pared by 4 bases and J by 4 bases, with 6 bases of the junction left unmatched. Germline CDR1 SGHDN, CDR2 FVKESK. The CDR3 protein is CASSRRDSFTGELFF. For the CDR3, the DNA is TGTGCCAGCAGCCGCCGGGACAGTTTCACCGGGGAGCTGTTTTTT.

This clonotype was observed once. The genes are TRBV5-1 and TRBJ1-1; 9 bases match TRBD1. The germline V gene has CDR1 SGHRS and CDR2 YFSETQ. CDR3 size: 13 residues. J was trimmed by 10 bases and V by 4 bases; bases with no gene match: 8. DNA of the CDR3: TGCGCCAGCAGCCTCGGGACAGGGAATGGAGCTTTCTTT. Protein sequence: CASSLGTGNGAFF. The variable domain in full, completed from reference TRBV5-1 and TRBJ1-1, reads KAGVTQTPRYLIKTRGQQVTLSCSPISGHRSVSWYQQTPGQGLQFLFEYFSETQRNKGNFPGRFSGRQFSNSRSEMNVSTLELGDSALYLCASSLGTGNGAFFGQGTRLTVV.

The chain carries TRBV4-1 and TRBJ2-7; possible D gene TRBD1, 5 bases. Germline CDR1 and CDR2: MGHRA and YSYEKL. The germline V and J ends were trimmed by 0 bases and 7 bases, with 16 bases remaining between them. The CDR3 is made up of 15 amino acids. DNA of the CDR3: TGCGCCAGCAGCCAAGATCTCTGGGGCTTGCGGGAGCAGTACTTC. Amino acids: CASSQDLWGLREQYF.